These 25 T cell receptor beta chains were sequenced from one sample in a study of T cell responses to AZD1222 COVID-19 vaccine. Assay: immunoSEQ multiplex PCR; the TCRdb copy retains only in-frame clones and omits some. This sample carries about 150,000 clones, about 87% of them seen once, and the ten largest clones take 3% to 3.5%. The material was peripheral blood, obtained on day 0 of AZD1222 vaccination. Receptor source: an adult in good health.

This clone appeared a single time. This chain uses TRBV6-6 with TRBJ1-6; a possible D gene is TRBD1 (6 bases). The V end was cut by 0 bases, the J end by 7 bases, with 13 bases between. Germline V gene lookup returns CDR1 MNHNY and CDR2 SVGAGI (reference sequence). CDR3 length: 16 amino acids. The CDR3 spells CASSYSPGAANSPLHF. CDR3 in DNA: TGTGCCAGCAGTTACTCACCAGGGGCGGCAAATTCACCCCTCCACTTT.

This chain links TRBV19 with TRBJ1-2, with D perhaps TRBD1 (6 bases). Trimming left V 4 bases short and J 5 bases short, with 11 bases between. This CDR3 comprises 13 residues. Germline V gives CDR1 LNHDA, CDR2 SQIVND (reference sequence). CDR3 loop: CASSTRGAYGYTF. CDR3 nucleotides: TGTGCCAGTAGTACGCGGGGGGCGTATGGCTACACCTTC.

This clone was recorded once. CDR3 nucleotide sequence: TGTGCCAGCAGCTTAGTGTGGGGGACGACTGAAGCTTTCTTT. This sequence encodes CASSLVWGTTEAFF. The chain employs TRBV11-2 and TRBJ1-1; D possibly corresponds to TRBD1 (5 bases). The length of the CDR3 is 14 residues. Germline V gene data show CDR1 as SGHAT and CDR2 as FQNNGV. Deletions cut 1 base from V and 5 bases from J, with 11 bases between.

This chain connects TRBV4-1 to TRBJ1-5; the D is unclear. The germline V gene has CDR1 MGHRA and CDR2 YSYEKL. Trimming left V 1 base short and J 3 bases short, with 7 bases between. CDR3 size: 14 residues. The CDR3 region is CASSQGSPNQPQHF. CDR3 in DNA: TGCGCCAGCAGCCAAGGGTCGCCCAATCAGCCCCAGCATTTT.

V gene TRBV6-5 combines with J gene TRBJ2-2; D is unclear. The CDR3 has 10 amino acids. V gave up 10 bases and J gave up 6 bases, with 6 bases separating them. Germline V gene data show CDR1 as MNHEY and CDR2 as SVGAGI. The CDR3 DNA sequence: TGTGCCACTGAATCCGGGGAGCTGTTTTTT. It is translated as CATESGELFF.

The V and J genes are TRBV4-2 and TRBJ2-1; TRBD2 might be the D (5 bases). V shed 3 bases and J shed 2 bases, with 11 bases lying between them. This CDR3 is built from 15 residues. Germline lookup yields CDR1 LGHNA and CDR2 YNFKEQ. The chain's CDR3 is CASSQRASPYNEQFF. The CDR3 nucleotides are TGTGCCAGCAGCCAGCGGGCTAGCCCCTACAATGAGCAGTTCTTC.

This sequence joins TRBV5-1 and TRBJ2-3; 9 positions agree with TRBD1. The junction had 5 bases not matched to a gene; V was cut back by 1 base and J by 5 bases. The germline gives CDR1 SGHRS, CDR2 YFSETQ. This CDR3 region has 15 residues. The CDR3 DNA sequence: TGCGCCAGCAGCTTGTGGGGACAGGGAAGAGATACGCAGTATTTT. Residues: CASSLWGQGRDTQYF.

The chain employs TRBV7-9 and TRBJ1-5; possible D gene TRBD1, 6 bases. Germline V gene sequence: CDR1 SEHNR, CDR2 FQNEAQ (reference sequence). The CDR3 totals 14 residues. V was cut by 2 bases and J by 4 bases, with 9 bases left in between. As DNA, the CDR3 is TGTGCCAGCAGCTTACAGGGGTTTAATCAGCCCCAGCATTTT. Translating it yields CASSLQGFNQPQHF. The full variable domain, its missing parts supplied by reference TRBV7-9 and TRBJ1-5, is DTGVSQNPRHKITKRGQNVTFRCDPISEHNRLYWYRQTLGQGPEFLTYFQNEAQLEKSRLLSDRFSAERPKGSFSTLEIQRTEQGDSAMYLCASSLQGFNQPQHFGDGTRLSIL.

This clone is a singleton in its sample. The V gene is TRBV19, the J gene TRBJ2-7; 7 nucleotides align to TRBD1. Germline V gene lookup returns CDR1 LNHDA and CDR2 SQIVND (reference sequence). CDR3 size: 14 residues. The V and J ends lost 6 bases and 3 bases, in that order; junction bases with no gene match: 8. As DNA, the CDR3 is TGTGCCAGTAGACCTGACAGGGCGAGCTACGAGCAGTACTTC. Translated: CASRPDRASYEQYF. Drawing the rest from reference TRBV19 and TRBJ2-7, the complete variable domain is DGGITQSPKYLFRKEGQNVTLSCEQNLNHDAMYWYRQDPGQGLRLIYYSQIVNDFQKGDIAEGYSVSREKKESFPLTVTSAQKNPTAFYLCASRPDRASYEQYFGPGTRLTVT.

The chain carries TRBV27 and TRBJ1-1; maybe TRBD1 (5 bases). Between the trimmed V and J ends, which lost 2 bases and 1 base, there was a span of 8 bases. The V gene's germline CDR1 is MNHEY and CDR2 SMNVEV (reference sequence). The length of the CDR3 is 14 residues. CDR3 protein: CASSLPGQNTEAFF. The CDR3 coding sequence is TGTGCCAGCAGTTTACCCGGACAGAACACTGAAGCTTTCTTT.

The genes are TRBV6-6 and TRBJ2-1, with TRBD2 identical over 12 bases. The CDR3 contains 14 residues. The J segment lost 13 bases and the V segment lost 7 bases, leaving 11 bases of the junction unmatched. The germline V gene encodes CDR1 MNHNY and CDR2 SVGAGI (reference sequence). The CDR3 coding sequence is TGTGCCAGCATCACTAGCGGGGGGTCCCGCGACCAGTTCTTC. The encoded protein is CASITSGGSRDQFF.

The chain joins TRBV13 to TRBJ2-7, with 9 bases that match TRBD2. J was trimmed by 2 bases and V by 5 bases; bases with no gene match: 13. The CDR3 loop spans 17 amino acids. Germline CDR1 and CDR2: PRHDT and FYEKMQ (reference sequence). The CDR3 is CASSAGRRVAGAYEQYF. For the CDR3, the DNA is TGTGCCAGCAGCGCAGGTCGTAGGGTAGCGGGGGCCTACGAGCAGTACTTC.

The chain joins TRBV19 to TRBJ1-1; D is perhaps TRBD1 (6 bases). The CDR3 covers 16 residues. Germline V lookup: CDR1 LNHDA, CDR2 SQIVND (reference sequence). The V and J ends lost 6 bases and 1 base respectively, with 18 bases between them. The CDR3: CASSLPEGVRNTEAFF. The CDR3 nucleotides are TGTGCCAGTAGCCTCCCCGAGGGGGTCCGGAACACTGAAGCTTTCTTT.

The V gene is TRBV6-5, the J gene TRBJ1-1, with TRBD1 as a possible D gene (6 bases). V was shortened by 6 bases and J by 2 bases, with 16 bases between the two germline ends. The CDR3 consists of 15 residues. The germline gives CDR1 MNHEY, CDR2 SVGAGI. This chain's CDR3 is CASSWGRVGNTEAFF. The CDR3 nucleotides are TGTGCCAGCAGCTGGGGGCGCGTAGGAAACACTGAAGCTTTCTTT.

CDR3 loop: CAIRPTGEGTEAFF. Here the CDR3 DNA reads TGTGCCATCAGACCGACAGGGGAGGGCACTGAAGCTTTCTTT. The chain is built from TRBV10-3 and TRBJ1-1, with TRBD1 matching 8 bases. The CDR3 loop spans 14 amino acids. The junction had 7 bases not matched to a gene; V was cut back by 6 bases and J by 4 bases. The V gene's germline CDR1 is ENHRY and CDR2 SYGVKD.

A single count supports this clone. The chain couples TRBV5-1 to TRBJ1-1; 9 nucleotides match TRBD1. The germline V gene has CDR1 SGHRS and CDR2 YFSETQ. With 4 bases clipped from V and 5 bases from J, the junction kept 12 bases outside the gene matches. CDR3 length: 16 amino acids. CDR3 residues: CASSVGTGSGRTEAFF. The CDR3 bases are TGCGCCAGCAGCGTTGGGACAGGGTCGGGGAGGACTGAAGCTTTCTTT.

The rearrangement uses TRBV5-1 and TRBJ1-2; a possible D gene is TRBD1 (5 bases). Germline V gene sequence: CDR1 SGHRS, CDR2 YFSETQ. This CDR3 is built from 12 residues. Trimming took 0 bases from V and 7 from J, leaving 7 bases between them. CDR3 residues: CASSLGQGGYTF. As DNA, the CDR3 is TGCGCCAGCAGCTTGGGGCAGGGTGGCTACACCTTC. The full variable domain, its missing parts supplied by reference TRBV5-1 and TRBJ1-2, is KAGVTQTPRYLIKTRGQQVTLSCSPISGHRSVSWYQQTPGQGLQFLFEYFSETQRNKGNFPGRFSGRQFSNSRSEMNVSTLELGDSALYLCASSLGQGGYTFGSGTRLTVV.

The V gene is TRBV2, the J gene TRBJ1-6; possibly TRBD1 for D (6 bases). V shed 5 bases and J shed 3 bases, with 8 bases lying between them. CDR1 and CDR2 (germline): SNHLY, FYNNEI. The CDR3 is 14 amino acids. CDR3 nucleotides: TGTGCCAGCAGTTACAGGGACTATAATTCACCCCTCCACTTT. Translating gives CASSYRDYNSPLHF.

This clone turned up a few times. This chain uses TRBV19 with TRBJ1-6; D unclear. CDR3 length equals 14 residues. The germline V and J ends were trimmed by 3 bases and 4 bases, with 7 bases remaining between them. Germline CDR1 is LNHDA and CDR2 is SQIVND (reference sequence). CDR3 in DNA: TGTGCCAGTAGTATCGGAAGTTATAATTCACCCCTCCACTTT. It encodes CASSIGSYNSPLHF.

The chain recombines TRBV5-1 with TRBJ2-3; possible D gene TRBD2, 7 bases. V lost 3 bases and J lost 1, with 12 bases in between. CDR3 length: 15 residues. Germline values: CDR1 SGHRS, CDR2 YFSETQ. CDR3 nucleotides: TGCGCCAGCAGCTCCCGGGGGGCTCGCACAGATACGCAGTATTTT. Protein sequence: CASSSRGARTDTQYF.

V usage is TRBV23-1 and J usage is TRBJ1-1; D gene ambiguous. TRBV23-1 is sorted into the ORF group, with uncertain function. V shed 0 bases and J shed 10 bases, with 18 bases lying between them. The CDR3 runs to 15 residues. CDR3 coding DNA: TGCGCCAGCAGTCAATCGGCGAGGGAGGCCCTTGGAGCTTTCTTT. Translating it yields CASSQSAREALGAFF.

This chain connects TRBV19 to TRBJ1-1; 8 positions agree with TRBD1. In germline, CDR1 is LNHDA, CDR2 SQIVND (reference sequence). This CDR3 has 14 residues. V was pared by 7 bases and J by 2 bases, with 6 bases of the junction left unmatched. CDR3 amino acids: CASIQGQENTEAFF. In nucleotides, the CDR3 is TGTGCCAGTATCCAGGGACAGGAAAACACTGAAGCTTTCTTT.

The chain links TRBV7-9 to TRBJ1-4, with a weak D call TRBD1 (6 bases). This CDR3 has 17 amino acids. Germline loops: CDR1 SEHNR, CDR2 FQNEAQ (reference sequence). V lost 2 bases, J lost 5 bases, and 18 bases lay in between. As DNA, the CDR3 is TGTGCCAGCAGCTTATTCCTTGGGGGGCAAACGAATGAAAAACTGTTTTTT. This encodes CASSLFLGGQTNEKLFF. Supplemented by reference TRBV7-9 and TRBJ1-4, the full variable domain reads DTGVSQNPRHKITKRGQNVTFRCDPISEHNRLYWYRQTLGQGPEFLTYFQNEAQLEKSRLLSDRFSAERPKGSFSTLEIQRTEQGDSAMYLCASSLFLGGQTNEKLFFGSGTQLSVL.

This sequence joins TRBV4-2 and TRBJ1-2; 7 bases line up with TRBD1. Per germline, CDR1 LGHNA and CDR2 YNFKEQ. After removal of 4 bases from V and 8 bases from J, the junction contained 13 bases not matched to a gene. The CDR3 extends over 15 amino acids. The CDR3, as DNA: TGTGCCAGCAGCCGGGACAGTGGAGGAGGGAAGGGCTACACCTTC. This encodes CASSRDSGGGKGYTF.

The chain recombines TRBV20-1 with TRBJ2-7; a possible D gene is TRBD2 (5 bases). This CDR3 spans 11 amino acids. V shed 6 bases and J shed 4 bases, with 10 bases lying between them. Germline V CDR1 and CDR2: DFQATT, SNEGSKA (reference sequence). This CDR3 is CSATREYEQYF. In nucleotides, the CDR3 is TGCAGTGCCACCCGGGAATACGAGCAGTACTTC.